These 10 T cell receptor beta chains came from one sample sequenced in a study of OX40 agonist ivuxolimab in advanced cancers. Profiling relied on immunoSEQ multiplex PCR, and the TCRdb table lists in-frame clones only, not all of them. There are 48,000 or so clones in the sample; around 90% occur only once, and 5.5% to 8.5% lies in the top ten. The sequences come from CD4+ or CD8+ T cells sorted from blood, collected in a trial of the OX40 agonist ivuxolimab. These receptors originate from an adult with an advanced solid tumor such as melanoma, head and neck, liver or kidney cancer.

The chain uses TRBV11-2 and TRBJ1-3; possible D gene TRBD1, 6 bases. Germline V lookup: CDR1 SGHAT, CDR2 FQNNGV. Trimming pared 5 bases from V and 0 bases from J, leaving 14 bases between. The CDR3 is 16 residues long. The CDR3 nucleotides are TGTGCCAGCAGCATAAATTGGGGGCTCTCTGGAAACACCATATATTTT. This gives the protein CASSINWGLSGNTIYF. The variable domain in full, with the rest retrieved from reference TRBV11-2 and TRBJ1-3, is EAGVAQSPRYKIIEKRQSVAFWCNPISGHATLYWYQQILGQGPKLLIQFQNNGVVDDSQLPKDRFSAERLKGVDSTLKIQPAKLEDSAVYLCASSINWGLSGNTIYFGEGSWLTVV.

The chain has TRBV19 and TRBJ1-1; 7 nucleotides line up with TRBD1. CDR1 is LNHDA, CDR2 SQIVND, per germline (reference sequence). The ends lost 7 bases at V and 2 bases at J; junction bases unmatched: 7. The CDR3 totals 14 residues. As DNA, the CDR3 is TGTGCCAGTACGACAGGGAGGGGAAACACTGAAGCTTTCTTT. The encoded protein is CASTTGRGNTEAFF.

This chain links TRBV2 with TRBJ2-7; no clear D gene. CDR1 is SNHLY and CDR2 is FYNNEI in the germline V gene. V gave up 4 bases and J gave up 4 bases, with 8 bases separating them. This CDR3 spans 12 amino acids. As DNA, the CDR3 is TGTGCCAGCAGTGGTATCCCATACGAGCAGTACGTC. Translating it yields CASSGIPYEQYV.

The V call is TRBV9, the J call TRBJ1-1; D is unresolved. Trimming cost V 0 bases and J 2 bases, with 8 bases left between them. The CDR3 has 14 amino acids. Germline loops: CDR1 SGDLS, CDR2 YYNGEE. For the CDR3, the DNA is TGTGCCAGCAGCGTAGAAAGGTTTAACACTGAAGCTTTCTTT. It codes for CASSVERFNTEAFF.

The rearrangement links TRBV4-1 to TRBJ1-5; D is ambiguous. This CDR3 region has 15 residues. Germline CDR1 MGHRA, CDR2 YSYEKL. Trimming shortened V by 3 bases and J by 4 bases, and 13 bases separated the two germline ends. This CDR3 reads CASSQTPGRNQPQHF. The DNA for the CDR3 is TGCGCCAGCAGCCAGACGCCCGGTCGGAATCAGCCCCAGCATTTT.

The chain couples TRBV6-1 to TRBJ1-2; D is unresolved. Looked up from germline, CDR1 is MNHNS and CDR2 is SASEGT. The V end was cut by 3 bases, the J end by 4 bases, with 6 bases between. The CDR3 totals 12 residues. Here the CDR3 DNA reads TGTGCCAGCAGTGACAGAGCCTATGGCTACACCTTC. Protein sequence: CASSDRAYGYTF.

This rearrangement joins TRBV30 to TRBJ1-2, with a weak D call TRBD1 (5 bases). Germline CDR1 GTSNPN, CDR2 SVGIG (reference sequence). V lost 1 base, J lost 0 bases, and 12 bases lay in between. The CDR3 contains 15 residues. This chain's CDR3 is CAWSAHPGPNYGYTF. DNA of the CDR3: TGTGCCTGGAGTGCCCATCCGGGGCCTAACTATGGCTACACCTTC.

The chain couples TRBV4-1 to TRBJ1-5, with no clear D. Germline CDR1 MGHRA, CDR2 YSYEKL. The CDR3 contains 15 residues. Trimming stripped 1 base from V and 0 bases from J, with 7 bases between. CDR3 amino acids: CASSQGTYSNQPQHF. In DNA, the CDR3 is TGCGCCAGCAGCCAAGGGACGTATAGCAATCAGCCCCAGCATTTT.

The V and J genes are TRBV5-1 and TRBJ1-1; no clear D gene. Germline CDR1 is SGHRS and CDR2 is YFSETQ. The CDR3 has 13 residues. With 4 bases removed from V and 6 bases from J, the gap between germline ends came to 13 bases. The CDR3 DNA reads as TGCGCCAGCAGCCCATCAAGTACCGCTGAAGCTTTCTTT. Amino acid sequence: CASSPSSTAEAFF.

The chain has TRBV19 and TRBJ2-1; TRBD2 matches 8 bases. Trimming cost V 6 bases and J 3 bases; bases outside gene matches: 10. The CDR3 runs 16 residues. CDR1 and CDR2 (germline): LNHDA, SQIVND (reference sequence). This chain's CDR3 is CASSPSSGGVYNEQFF. The CDR3 DNA follows: TGTGCCAGTAGCCCGTCCAGCGGGGGCGTCTACAATGAGCAGTTCTTC.